One sample yielded the 16 T cell receptor beta chains listed below, sequenced in a study of sequential checkpoint blockade in melanoma. The treatment is: randomized to nivolumab then ipilimumab (arm A) or the reverse (arm B). Repertoires were generated with immunoSEQ multiplex PCR, while TCRdb's copy carries only in-frame clones and drops some. The table shows about 19,000 clones, with about 26% occurring only once. The starting material was tumor tissue (inferred from file names), obtained from a patient given nivolumab and ipilimumab in sequence. The source of these receptors is a human donor with melanoma.

This clone has just a few counts. The chain links TRBV6-8 to TRBJ2-2; 8 nucleotides align to TRBD2. From germline, CDR1 is MNHGY and CDR2 SAAAGT. The CDR3 is made up of 16 amino acids. V lost 8 bases to trimming and J lost 1 base; unmatched junction nucleotides: 9. The CDR3 loop reads CASGLSGALNTGELFF. CDR3 coding DNA: TGTGCCAGCGGGCTTAGCGGGGCCCTGAACACCGGGGAGCTGTTTTTT.

This clone was counted a few times. V is TRBV11-3 and J is TRBJ2-1; TRBD2 matches at 14 bases. J lost 7 bases, V lost 5 bases, and 10 bases had no gene match. This CDR3 spans 17 amino acids. CDR1 and CDR2 (germline): SGHNT, YENEEA. The CDR3 loop reads CASSHSGLAGGLNEQFF. The CDR3 DNA sequence: TGTGCCAGCAGCCACAGCGGACTAGCGGGGGGCTTAAATGAGCAGTTCTTC.

This clone was detected many times. V usage is TRBV7-5 and J usage is TRBJ2-2; the table names TRBD2, a call not compared with the DNA. TRBV7-5 is listed as a pseudogene. The CDR3 spans 17 residues. Here the CDR3 reads CASSLSEGLAVTGELFF. The CDR3 region has the DNA TGTGCCAGCAGCTTAAGCGAGGGGCTAGCGGTCACCGGGGAGCTGTTTTTT.

This clone came up a few times. The V and J genes are TRBV6-8 and TRBJ1-4, with a weak D call TRBD1 (6 bases). Germline-derived CDR1 and CDR2 are MNHGY and SAAAGT. Trimming shortened V by 6 bases and J by 6 bases, and 17 bases separated the two germline ends. CDR3 length: 15 amino acids. CDR3: CASSQPGQLHEKLFF. CDR3 coding DNA: TGTGCCAGCAGCCAACCGGGACAACTACATGAAAAACTGTTTTTT.

The chain has TRBV19 and TRBJ2-7, with D perhaps matching TRBD1 (5 bases). V was clipped by 7 bases and J by 2 bases, with 9 bases between them. Germline values: CDR1 LNHDA, CDR2 SQIVND (reference sequence). The CDR3 totals 12 residues. The CDR3 sequence: CASIGAAYEQYF. DNA of the CDR3: TGTGCCAGTATAGGGGCGGCCTACGAGCAGTACTTC. The full variable domain, in which reference TRBV19 and TRBJ2-7 provide the parts outside the CDR3, is DGGITQSPKYLFRKEGQNVTLSCEQNLNHDAMYWYRQDPGQGLRLIYYSQIVNDFQKGDIAEGYSVSREKKESFPLTVTSAQKNPTAFYLCASIGAAYEQYFGPGTRLTVT.

The chain uses TRBV29-1 and TRBJ2-1, with D uncertain. The germline gives CDR1 SQVTM, CDR2 ANQGSEA. There are 14 residues in the CDR3. Trimming stripped 1 base from V and 8 bases from J, with 15 bases between. This chain's CDR3 is CSVEAATPSDEQFF. CDR3 nucleotides: TGCAGCGTTGAAGCGGCGACGCCCAGCGATGAGCAGTTCTTC.

The chain is built from TRBV11-3 and TRBJ2-1, with 8 bases that match TRBD1. Per the germline V gene, CDR1 is SGHNT and CDR2 is YENEEA. CDR3 length: 15 amino acids. Trimming took 6 bases from V and 3 from J; bases not matched to a gene: 7. This chain's CDR3 is CASSSGGQGYNEQFF. The CDR3 DNA is TGTGCCAGCAGTTCTGGAGGACAGGGCTACAATGAGCAGTTCTTC.

The CDR3 bases are TGTGCCAGCAGTTCGGACAGGAATTGGAGCAATCAGCCCCAGCATTTT. Its protein is CASSSDRNWSNQPQHF. The rearrangement uses TRBV6-8 and TRBJ1-5, with 7 bases matching TRBD1. This CDR3 comprises 16 residues. Trimming cost V 4 bases and J 1 base; bases outside gene matches: 7. From germline, CDR1 is MNHGY and CDR2 SAAAGT.

The genes are TRBV15 and TRBJ1-1, with D hard to call. Germline assignment: CDR1 LNHNV and CDR2 YYDKDF (reference sequence). CDR3 length equals 16 residues. V shed 0 bases and J shed 7 bases, with 18 bases lying between them. The CDR3 sequence is CATSRDLPGVGIEAFF. The CDR3 region has the DNA TGTGCCACCAGCAGAGATTTGCCCGGTGTTGGAATTGAAGCTTTCTTT.

The gene calls are TRBV7-7 and TRBJ2-7; possibly TRBD1 for D (6 bases). The germline V gene has CDR1 SSHAT and CDR2 FNYEAQ (reference sequence). CDR3 length: 14 residues. V was cut by 3 bases and J by 7 bases, with 16 bases left in between. As DNA, the CDR3 is TGTGCCAGCAGCTTTGGGGCAGGGGTGGGTGAGCAGTACTTC. This gives the protein CASSFGAGVGEQYF.

This clone has just a few counts. This sequence joins TRBV11-3 and TRBJ2-3, with D perhaps matching TRBD1 or TRBD2 (5 bases each). The germline V gene encodes CDR1 SGHNT and CDR2 YENEEA. V gave up 5 bases and J gave up 0 bases, with 15 bases separating them. This CDR3 has 16 amino acids. In nucleotides, the CDR3 is TGTGCCAGCAGCGGGGACGACTACGCTAGCACAGATACGCAGTATTTT. Protein: CASSGDDYASTDTQYF. The whole variable domain, remainder taken from reference TRBV11-3 and TRBJ2-3, is EAGVVQSPRYKIIEKKQPVAFWCNPISGHNTLYWYLQNLGQGPELLIRYENEEAVDDSQLPKDRFSAERLKGVDSTLKIQPAELGDSAVYLCASSGDDYASTDTQYFGPGTRLTVL.

There are a few counts of this clone. The V and J genes are TRBV4-1 and TRBJ2-1; D gene uncertain. V gave up 0 bases and J gave up 7 bases, with 13 bases separating them. The CDR3 length is 15 residues. From germline, CDR1 is MGHRA and CDR2 YSYEKL. The CDR3 bases are TGCGCCAGCAGCCAAGAGGGGTTAGAGTCAAATGAGCAGTTCTTC. Its translation: CASSQEGLESNEQFF.

The chain carries TRBV29-1 and TRBJ2-7; possibly TRBD2 for D (6 bases). This CDR3 contains 15 residues. CDR1 and CDR2 (germline): SQVTM, ANQGSEA. V gave up 4 bases and J gave up 2 bases, with 18 bases separating them. The CDR3 here is CSVAGLRGRPYEQYF. CDR3 sequence (DNA): TGCAGCGTTGCGGGCCTTCGGGGGAGACCCTACGAGCAGTACTTC.

This sequence joins TRBV5-1 and TRBJ2-1; 10 bases fit TRBD2. V lost 4 bases and J lost 3; bases outside the gene matches: 7. Germline-derived CDR1 and CDR2 are SGHRS and YFSETQ. CDR3 length: 16 residues. The CDR3 loop reads CASSPLAGANYNEQFF. The CDR3 DNA reads TGCGCCAGCAGCCCGCTAGCGGGAGCCAACTACAATGAGCAGTTCTTC.

This clone was counted between two and nine times. The rearrangement uses TRBV6-8 and TRBJ1-2; weak D call: TRBD1 (6 bases). Germline V gives CDR1 MNHGY, CDR2 SAAAGT. The CDR3 has 13 residues. The V gene lost 6 bases and the J gene lost 6 bases, with 14 bases spanning the gap. CDR3 protein: CASRETGSDGYTF. CDR3 sequence (DNA): TGTGCCAGCAGAGAAACAGGGAGTGATGGCTACACCTTC.

CDR3 nucleotide sequence: TGTGCCAGCAGTTACTACAGAACCGGGGCCAACGTCCTGACTTTC. It codes for CASSYYRTGANVLTF. The chain recombines TRBV6-8 with TRBJ2-6; no clear D. The length of the CDR3 is 15 residues. V was cut by 1 base and J by 4 bases, with 8 bases left in between. From germline, CDR1 is MNHGY and CDR2 SAAAGT.